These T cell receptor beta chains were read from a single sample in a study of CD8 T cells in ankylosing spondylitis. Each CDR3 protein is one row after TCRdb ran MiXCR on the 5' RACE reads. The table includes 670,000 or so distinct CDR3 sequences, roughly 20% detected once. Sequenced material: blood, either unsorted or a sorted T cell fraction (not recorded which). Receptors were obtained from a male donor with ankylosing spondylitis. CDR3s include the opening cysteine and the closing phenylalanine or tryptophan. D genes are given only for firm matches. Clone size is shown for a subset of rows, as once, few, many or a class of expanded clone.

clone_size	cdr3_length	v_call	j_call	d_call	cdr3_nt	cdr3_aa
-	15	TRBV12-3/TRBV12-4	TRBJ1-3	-	TGTGCCAGCAGATCACAGGGTCTAGGCGGAAACACCATATATTTT	CASRSQGLGGNTIYF
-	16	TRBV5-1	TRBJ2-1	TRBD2	TGCGCCAGCAGCCTCCCGGGTGCGGGGGTTTACAATGAGCAGTTCTTC	CASSLPGAGVYNEQFF
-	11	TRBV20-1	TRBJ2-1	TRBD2	TGCACCCCGGGGGGGGCCAATGAGCAGTTCTTC	CTPGGANEQFF
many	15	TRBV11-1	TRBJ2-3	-	TGTGCCAGCAGCTTAGCCCACGGAGACACAGATACGCAGTATTTT	CASSLAHGDTDTQYF
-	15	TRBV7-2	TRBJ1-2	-	TGTGCCAGCAGCTTCCACCAGTCTTCTAACTATGGCTACACCTTC	CASSFHQSSNYGYTF
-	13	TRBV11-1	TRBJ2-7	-	TGTGCCAGCAGCTCCGAGAGGTGGTACGAGCAGTACTTC	CASSSERWYEQYF
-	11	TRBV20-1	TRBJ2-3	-	TGCAGTGCTCCAATAGGAGATACGCAGTATTTT	CSAPIGDTQYF
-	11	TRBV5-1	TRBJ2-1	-	TGCGCCAGCAGCTACTTGAATGAGCAGTTCTTC	CASSYLNEQFF
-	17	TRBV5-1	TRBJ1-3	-	TGCGCCAGCAGCTTGGGGCCGAGGGAAGTCTCTGGAAACACCATATATTTT	CASSLGPREVSGNTIYF
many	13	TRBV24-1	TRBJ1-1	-	TGTGCCACCAGGGCACAGTTGAACACTGAAGCTTTCTTT	CATRAQLNTEAFF
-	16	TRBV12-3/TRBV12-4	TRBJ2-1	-	TGTGCCAGCAGCCAGAGTGCCCAGGGGTCAAGGAATGAGCAGTTCTTC	CASSQSAQGSRNEQFF
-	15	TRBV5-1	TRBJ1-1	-	TGCGCCAGCAGCCCGCGGGACAACCTGAACACTGAAGCTTTCTTT	CASSPRDNLNTEAFF
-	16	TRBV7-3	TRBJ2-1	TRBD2	TGTGCCAGCAGCTCCCCCGAGGTTAGCGGGAGAAATGAGCAGTCCTTC	CASSSPEVSGRNEQSF
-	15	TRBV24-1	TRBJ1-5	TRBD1	TGTGCCACATCTCCGGGACAGGGGGCCCCTCAGCCCCAGCATTTT	CATSPGQGAPQPQHF
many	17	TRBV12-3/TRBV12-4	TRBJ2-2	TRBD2	TGTGCCAGCAGTGGCAAGGGGACTAGTAAGGACACCGGGGAGCTGTTTTTT	CASSGKGTSKDTGELFF
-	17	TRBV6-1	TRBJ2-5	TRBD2	TGTGCCAGCAGCCAACGCCCGTGGGCTAGCGGGGAAGAGACCCAGTACTTC	CASSQRPWASGEETQYF
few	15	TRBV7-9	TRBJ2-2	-	TGTGCCAGCAGCTACAGGGCCACGAACACCGGGGAGCTGTTTTTT	CASSYRATNTGELFF
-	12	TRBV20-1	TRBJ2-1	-	TGCAGTGCTGAGGGACTCTACAATGAGCAGTTCTTC	CSAEGLYNEQFF
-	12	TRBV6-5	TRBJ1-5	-	TGTGCCAGCAAGCAGGGCAATCAGCCCCAGCATTTT	CASKQGNQPQHF
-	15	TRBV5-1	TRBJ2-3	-	TGCGCCAGCAGCTCGGACCGGTCCGGTCCAGATACGCAGTATTTT	CASSSDRSGPDTQYF
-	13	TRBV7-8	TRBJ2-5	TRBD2	TGTGCCAGCAGCCTAGTGGGGGGGGAGTCCCAGTACTTC	CASSLVGGESQYF
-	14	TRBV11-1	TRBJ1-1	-	TGTGCCAGCAGCTTGAACGACGGGGACACTGAAGCTTTCTTT	CASSLNDGDTEAFF
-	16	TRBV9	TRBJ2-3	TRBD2	TGTGCCAGCAGCGTAGGTATTAGCGGGAAAGTAGATACGCAGTATTTT	CASSVGISGKVDTQYF
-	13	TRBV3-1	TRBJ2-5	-	TGTGCCAGCGAACGGACTTTTCAAGAGACCCAGTACTTC	CASERTFQETQYF
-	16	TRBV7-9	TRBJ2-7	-	TGTGCCAGCAGCTTGAACGAGACGGGAGTAGAGTACGAGCAGTACTTC	CASSLNETGVEYEQYF
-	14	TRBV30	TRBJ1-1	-	TGTGCCTGGAGTCCAGGGTTCGAAAACACTGAAGCTTTCTTT	CAWSPGFENTEAFF
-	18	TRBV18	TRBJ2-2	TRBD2	TGTGCCAGCTCACTCCGACTAGCGGGATCGGCGAACACCGGGGAGCTGTTTTTT	CASSLRLAGSANTGELFF
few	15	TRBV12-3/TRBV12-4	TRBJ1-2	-	TGTGCCAGCAGTACAACCGGACAGAGGGTGGGAGGCTACACCTTC	CASSTTGQRVGGYTF
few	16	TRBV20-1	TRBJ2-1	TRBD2	TGCAGTGCGCACGGACTAGCGGGACCAGAGGGGGGGGAGCAGTTCTTC	CSAHGLAGPEGGEQFF
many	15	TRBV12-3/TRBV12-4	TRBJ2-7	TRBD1	TGTGCCAGCAGATCACAGGGGGCACTAATGGGGGAGCAGTACTTC	CASRSQGALMGEQYF
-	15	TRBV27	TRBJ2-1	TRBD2	TGTGCCAGCAGACCGGGACTAGCGTTTTACAATGAGCAGTTCTTC	CASRPGLAFYNEQFF
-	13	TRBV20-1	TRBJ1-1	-	TGCAGTGCTAGAGCCGGACCCGTCACTGAAGCTTTCTTT	CSARAGPVTEAFF
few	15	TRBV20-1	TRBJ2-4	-	TGCAGTGCTAACAGGGATCCCGCCGGCAAAAACATTCAGTACTTC	CSANRDPAGKNIQYF
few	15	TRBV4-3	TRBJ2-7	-	TGCGCCAGCAGCCAAGAGGCGGACAACTCCTACGAGCAGTACTTC	CASSQEADNSYEQYF
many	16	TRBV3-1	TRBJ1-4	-	TGTGCCAGCAGCCAAGGACAGCTAGCAACTAATGAAAAACTGTTTTTT	CASSQGQLATNEKLFF
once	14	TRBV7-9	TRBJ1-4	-	TGTGCCAGCAGCTTAGCGGATCCTACCCCAAAACTGTTTTTT	CASSLADPTPKLFF
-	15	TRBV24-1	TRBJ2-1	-	TGTGCCACCAGTGACCCGGGTCTCTTGGTGAATGAGCAGTTCTTC	CATSDPGLLVNEQFF
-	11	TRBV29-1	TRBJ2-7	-	TGCAGCGTTGGGGCGACAGTCCCCTCGTACTTC	CSVGATVPSYF
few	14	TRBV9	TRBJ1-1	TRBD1	TGTGCCAGCAGCGTAGAGGGGGCGAACACTGAAGCTTTCTTT	CASSVEGANTEAFF
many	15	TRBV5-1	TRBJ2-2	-	TGCGCCAGCAGCTTGGGGCTGAAGAACACCGGGGAGCTGTTTTTT	CASSLGLKNTGELFF
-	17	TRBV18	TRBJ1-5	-	TGTGCCAGCTCACCACGAGAAGGGCAGGTCGGCAATCAGCCCCAGCATTTT	CASSPREGQVGNQPQHF
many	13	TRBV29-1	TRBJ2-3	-	TGCAGCGTTGAAGAGGAGGCTACCCTTGCCGAGTATTTT	CSVEEEATLAEYF
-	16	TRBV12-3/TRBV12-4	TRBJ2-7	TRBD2	TGTGCCAGCACTACAAGCCTCCGGGGGGGGTTCTACGAGCAGTACTTC	CASTTSLRGGFYEQYF
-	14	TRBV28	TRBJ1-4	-	TGTGCCAGCAGGGGTTCGGGAGCTAATGAAAAACTGTTTTTT	CASRGSGANEKLFF
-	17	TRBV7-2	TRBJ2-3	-	TGTGCCAGCAGCTTAGCAGACAGGAGATCTAGCACAGATACGCAGTATTTT	CASSLADRRSSTDTQYF
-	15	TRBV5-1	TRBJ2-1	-	TGCGCCAGCAGCCCAGACCCGGGCTCCTACAATGAGCAGTTCTTC	CASSPDPGSYNEQFF
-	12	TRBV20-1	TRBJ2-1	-	TGCAGTGCTCGAGGACCCTCCAATGAGCAGTTCTTC	CSARGPSNEQFF
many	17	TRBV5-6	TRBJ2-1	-	TGTGCCAGCAGCTTGAAACGGTCCCATCCCGGGTACAATGAGCAGTTCTTC	CASSLKRSHPGYNEQFF
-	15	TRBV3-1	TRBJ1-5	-	TGTGCCAGCAGCCAAGGTGAAGGACACAATCAGCCCCAGCATTTT	CASSQGEGHNQPQHF
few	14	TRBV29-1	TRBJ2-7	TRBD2	TGCAGCGTTGATGGGACTAGCGGCACGAGGGAGCAGTACTTC	CSVDGTSGTREQYF
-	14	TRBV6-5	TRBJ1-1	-	TGTGCCAGCAGAAACATCGAGGGGAGCCTAGGAGCTTTCTTT	CASRNIEGSLGAFF
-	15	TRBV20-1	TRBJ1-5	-	TGCAGTGCTCTCCAACGGGGGGGCCCCAATCAGCCCCAGCATTTT	CSALQRGGPNQPQHF
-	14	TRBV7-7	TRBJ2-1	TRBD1	TGTGCTAGCAGTTCCGGGACAGGGTTCAATGAGCAGTTCTTC	CASSSGTGFNEQFF